The entry that follows covers one T cell receptor beta chain sequence. The antigen remains unidentified. The assay was immunoSEQ multiplex PCR, and TCRdb's table has in-frame clones only and misses some. The sample consists of tens of thousands of clones, about 78% of them appearing once. The entry originates in a study of early stage breast cancer tumors. General study points: Blood repertoires resembled normal breast more than tumor. Tumors had around 2.3-fold higher T cell density than normal breast.

Sequenced material: blood. The receptor comes from a person in their fifties with breast cancer.

The CDR3 DNA reads TGTGCTAGTGGGCAACCGGGACAGGGAAACACTGAAGCTTTCTTT. It encodes CASGQPGQGNTEAFF. The rearrangement uses TRBV12-5 and TRBJ1-1, with 9 bases aligning to TRBD1. The V gene's germline CDR1 is LGHNT and CDR2 FRNRAP. V shed 6 bases, J shed 2 bases, and the junction held 7 bases outside the gene matches. The CDR3 is 15 residues long. Full variable domain (outside the CDR3, taken from reference TRBV12-5 and TRBJ1-1): DARVTQTPRHKVTEMGQEVTMRCQPILGHNTVFWYRQTMMQGLELLAYFRNRAPLDDSGMPKDRFSAEMPDATLATLKIQPSEPRDSAVYFCASGQPGQGNTEAFFGQGTRLTVV.